The next 32 T cell receptor beta chains were all read from a single sample in a study of blood T cell repertoires in COVID-19. The assay was immunoSEQ multiplex PCR, and TCRdb's table has in-frame clones only and misses some. The repertoire has about 59,000 clones, about 80% of them found once; the top ten carry approximately 3.5%. The sample taken for sequencing was peripheral blood. These TCRs come from a man aged 60-69 years with acute or convalescent COVID-19.

This chain uses TRBV7-3 with TRBJ1-2; the match to TRBD1 covers 7 bases. CDR3 size: 14 residues. CDR1 SGHTA and CDR2 FQGTGA come from the germline V gene. J was trimmed by 7 bases and V by 6 bases; bases with no gene match: 11. CDR3 in amino acids: CASRSTGVAIGYTF. In DNA, the CDR3 is TGTGCCAGCAGGTCTACAGGGGTGGCGATTGGCTACACCTTC.

This clone showed up just a few times. CDR3 in amino acids: CASSLMGQPDQPQHF. In DNA, the CDR3 is TGTGCCAGCTCACTGATGGGACAGCCCGATCAGCCCCAGCATTTT. J is TRBJ1-5 and V is TRBV18, with 7 positions matching TRBD1. The J segment lost 5 bases and the V segment lost 4 bases, leaving 8 bases of the junction unmatched. The CDR3 loop spans 15 amino acids. The germline CDR1 and CDR2 sequences are KGHSH and LQKENI.

V and J are TRBV28 and TRBJ1-2; D possibly corresponds to TRBD1 (5 bases). Trimming pared 7 bases from V and 1 base from J, leaving 10 bases between. This CDR3 region has 13 residues. The V gene's germline CDR1 is MDHEN and CDR2 SYDVKM. CDR3 sequence (DNA): TGTGCCAGCATGGGGGGGGTTAACTATGGCTACACCTTC. Translated, it gives CASMGGVNYGYTF.

This clone was picked up one time. This chain links TRBV5-8 with TRBJ2-7; 8 bases are shared with TRBD2. Germline CDR1 reads SGHTS; CDR2 reads YDEGEE. The V and J ends lost 3 bases and 5 bases, in that order; junction bases with no gene match: 10. There are 15 residues in the CDR3. The chain's CDR3 is CASSSTGTRGHEQYF. In DNA form, the CDR3 reads TGTGCCAGCAGCTCAACCGGGACTAGAGGCCACGAGCAGTACTTC. The complete variable domain, with remaining parts taken from reference TRBV5-8 and TRBJ2-7, reads EAGVTQSPTHLIKTRGQQATLRCSPISGHTSVYWYQQALGLGLQFLLWYDEGEERNRGNFPPRFSGRQFPNYSSELNVNALELEDSALYLCASSSTGTRGHEQYFGPGTRLTVT.

The rearrangement joins TRBV4-1 to TRBJ2-5; tentatively, D is TRBD1 (5 bases). Trimming pared 4 bases from V and 4 bases from J, leaving 10 bases between. The CDR3 consists of 13 residues. The germline CDR1 and CDR2 sequences are MGHRA and YSYEKL. CDR3 sequence: CASSRLGLETQYF. DNA for the CDR3: TGCGCCAGCAGCCGCCTGGGGCTAGAGACCCAGTACTTC.

The rearrangement links TRBV5-5 to TRBJ1-5; maybe TRBD1 (5 bases). The CDR3 spans 15 residues. Germline V gene lookup returns CDR1 SGHKS and CDR2 YYEKEE (reference sequence). V was pared by 3 bases and J by 2 bases, with 12 bases between. The CDR3 sequence is CASSWAPGGNQPQHF. In nucleotides, the CDR3 is TGTGCCAGCAGCTGGGCTCCGGGGGGCAATCAGCCCCAGCATTTT.

V gene TRBV6-4 combines with J gene TRBJ1-1, with D possibly TRBD1 on 5 matching bases. The ends were cut back, 5 bases at V and 11 bases at J, with 18 bases in the middle. Germline assignment: CDR1 MRHNA and CDR2 SNTAGT. The length of the CDR3 is 13 residues. The CDR3 DNA reads as TGTGCCAGCAGTCCCCAGAGCGGGACGAGGGCTTTCTTT. It encodes CASSPQSGTRAFF.

This sequence joins TRBV27 and TRBJ2-7, with a weak D call TRBD1 (6 bases). Trimming shortened V by 4 bases and J by 1 base, and 14 bases separated the two germline ends. The CDR3 contains 15 residues. Germline V gene lookup returns CDR1 MNHEY and CDR2 SMNVEV (reference sequence). The CDR3 protein is CASSYGAGESYEQYF. The CDR3 DNA sequence: TGTGCCAGCAGTTACGGGGCAGGGGAGTCCTACGAGCAGTACTTC.

The chain combines TRBV28 with TRBJ2-7; unclear D gene. Looked up from germline, CDR1 is MDHEN and CDR2 is SYDVKM. The V and J ends lost 6 bases and 0 bases respectively, with 6 bases between them. The length of the CDR3 is 12 residues. CDR3 protein: CASSLSSYEQYF. The CDR3 bases are TGTGCCAGCAGCTTGAGCTCCTACGAGCAGTACTTC.

The V gene is TRBV7-3, the J gene TRBJ2-3; D is perhaps TRBD2 (5 bases). The germline V gene has CDR1 SGHTA and CDR2 FQGTGA. Trimming took 5 bases from V and 2 from J, leaving 14 bases between them. This CDR3 contains 15 residues. The CDR3 bases are TGTGCCAGCAGCCCCCGTGAGGGAAACACAGATACGCAGTATTTT. It encodes CASSPREGNTDTQYF.

This chain links TRBV30 with TRBJ2-2, with 7 bases identical to TRBD1. Trimming at V came to 5 bases and at J to 2 bases, leaving 5 bases not matched to a gene. The CDR3 consists of 14 residues. In germline, CDR1 is GTSNPN, CDR2 SVGIG (reference sequence). The CDR3 DNA follows: TGTGCCTGGGGGGGACAGATAAACACCGGGGAGCTGTTTTTT. Residues: CAWGGQINTGELFF.

The rearrangement links TRBV20-1 to TRBJ2-5; D may be TRBD2 (6 bases). CDR3 length equals 11 residues. Germline CDR1 is DFQATT and CDR2 is SNEGSKA (reference sequence). With 7 bases removed from V and 3 bases from J, the gap between germline ends came to 9 bases. The DNA of the CDR3 is TGCAGTGTAACTAGCAAAGAGACCCAGTACTTC. This translates into CSVTSKETQYF.

The genes are TRBV11-3 and TRBJ2-7; D might be TRBD2 (6 bases). CDR3 size: 15 residues. The germline CDR1 and CDR2 sequences are SGHNT and YENEEA. The V and J ends lost 4 bases and 5 bases respectively, with 18 bases between them. The CDR3 region has the DNA TGTGCCAGCAGCTACCATGGGGGGTCTAGCGACGAGCAGTACTTC. Translation: CASSYHGGSSDEQYF.

This clone was detected a few times. V is TRBV28 and J is TRBJ2-7, with D hard to call. The CDR3 is made up of 13 amino acids. The V and J ends lost 6 bases and 0 bases respectively, with 9 bases between them. From germline, CDR1 is MDHEN and CDR2 SYDVKM. This chain's CDR3 is CASRSFSSYEQYF. CDR3 bases: TGTGCCAGCAGGTCATTCAGCTCCTACGAGCAGTACTTC.

This chain joins TRBV7-9 and TRBJ2-2, with D possibly being TRBD1 (5 bases). CDR3 size: 14 residues. V was shortened by 10 bases and J by 10 bases, with 22 bases between the two germline ends. Germline CDR1 reads SEHNR; CDR2 reads FQNEAQ (reference sequence). This chain's CDR3 is CATLGVEKVEELFF. CDR3 nucleotides: TGTGCCACCCTAGGGGTAGAGAAAGTCGAGGAGCTGTTTTTT.

The genes are TRBV28 and TRBJ1-2; D might be TRBD1 (5 bases). V lost 5 bases, J lost 8 bases, and 12 bases lay in between. The CDR3 consists of 12 residues. Germline loops: CDR1 MDHEN, CDR2 SYDVKM. The CDR3 region is CASSRQGRGYTF. DNA for the CDR3: TGTGCCAGCAGTCGCCAGGGCCGCGGCTACACCTTC.

The V gene is TRBV19, the J gene TRBJ1-2; tentatively, D is TRBD1 (6 bases). The CDR3 has 16 amino acids. Germline V gene lookup returns CDR1 LNHDA and CDR2 SQIVND (reference sequence). Deletions cut 3 bases from V and 4 bases from J, with 18 bases between. CDR3 loop: CASSMPLRGASYGYTF. The CDR3 DNA sequence: TGTGCCAGTAGTATGCCGCTCAGGGGCGCATCCTATGGCTACACCTTC.

This chain uses TRBV11-3 with TRBJ2-2, with 7 nucleotides matching TRBD2. Germline V CDR1 and CDR2: SGHNT, YENEEA. V lost 1 base to trimming and J lost 3 bases; unmatched junction nucleotides: 5. This CDR3 has 16 amino acids. CDR3 sequence (DNA): TGTGCCAGCAGCTTAGGTGGCGGGAGTTACACCGGGGAGCTGTTTTTT. This sequence encodes CASSLGGGSYTGELFF.

This clone was detected a few times. J is TRBJ1-2 and V is TRBV18; a weak D match, TRBD1 (5 bases). This CDR3 is 13 amino acids long. Germline V gives CDR1 KGHSH, CDR2 LQKENI. V shed 2 bases and J shed 7 bases, with 11 bases lying between them. The CDR3 coding sequence is TGTGCCAGCTCACCAGGGCGGGACTCTGGCTACACCTTC. It translates to CASSPGRDSGYTF.

The rearrangement uses TRBV27 and TRBJ2-7; TRBD1 agrees at 10 bases. This CDR3 is 14 amino acids long. The V and J ends lost 5 bases and 1 base, in that order; junction bases with no gene match: 2. Germline lookup yields CDR1 MNHEY and CDR2 SMNVEV (reference sequence). The CDR3 reads CASSRDRGSYEQYF. The CDR3 nucleotides are TGTGCCAGCAGTCGGGACAGGGGATCCTACGAGCAGTACTTC.

This chain joins TRBV6-1 and TRBJ1-2; D unresolved. This CDR3 spans 13 amino acids. Trimming stripped 1 base from V and 7 bases from J, with 10 bases between. CDR1 is MNHNS, CDR2 SASEGT, per germline. CDR3: CASSEVEGVGYTF. CDR3 coding DNA: TGTGCCAGCAGTGAAGTCGAGGGTGTTGGCTACACCTTC.

V is TRBV9 and J is TRBJ2-1, with TRBD1 matching over 12 bases. The length of the CDR3 is 16 residues. J gave up 9 bases and V 3 bases, and 10 bases lay outside the gene matches. Germline CDR1 SGDLS, CDR2 YYNGEE. The CDR3 nucleotides are TGTGCCAGCAGCGGGACGGGGGACAGGGGGCATGGTGAGCAGTTCTTC. It encodes CASSGTGDRGHGEQFF.

V gene TRBV7-9 combines with J gene TRBJ1-2, with a tentative D call TRBD1 (5 bases). Germline CDR1 is SEHNR and CDR2 is FQNEAQ (reference sequence). CDR3 size: 13 residues. V was clipped by 4 bases and J by 4 bases, with 10 bases between them. The CDR3 loop is CASSSGFTYGYTF. The CDR3, as DNA: TGTGCCAGCAGCTCAGGGTTTACCTATGGCTACACCTTC. Full variable domain (missing parts from reference TRBV7-9 and TRBJ1-2): DTGVSQNPRHKITKRGQNVTFRCDPISEHNRLYWYRQTLGQGPEFLTYFQNEAQLEKSRLLSDRFSAERPKGSFSTLEIQRTEQGDSAMYLCASSSGFTYGYTFGSGTRLTVV.

J is TRBJ2-7 and V is TRBV24-1, with 7 bases identical to TRBD1. CDR1 and CDR2 (germline): KGHDR, SFDVKD. The CDR3 covers 13 residues. The trim removed 3 bases at V and 6 bases at J, leaving 4 bases unmatched. The CDR3 DNA reads as TGTGCCACCAGTGATGCAGACAGGGCCGAGCAGTACTTC. Translation: CATSDADRAEQYF.

This clone occurred once. The chain is built from TRBV12-5 and TRBJ1-1, with a tentative D call TRBD1 (6 bases). This CDR3 region has 14 residues. Germline CDR1 and CDR2: LGHNT and FRNRAP. The V end was cut by 1 base, the J end by 1 base, with 7 bases between. The CDR3 nucleotides are TGTGCTAGTGGTTTGGAACAGGGGAACACTGAAGCTTTCTTT. As protein: CASGLEQGNTEAFF.

The genes are TRBV7-8 and TRBJ2-3, with D possibly being TRBD2 (6 bases). The CDR3 is 12 residues long. V lost 3 bases and J 6 bases, leaving 7 bases between the germline ends. CDR1 and CDR2 from the germline V gene are SGHVS and FQNEAQ. The CDR3, as DNA: TGTGCCAGCAGCTTCCGGGGGGATACGCAGTATTTT. This encodes CASSFRGDTQYF.

The rearrangement uses TRBV19 and TRBJ2-7, with D possibly matching TRBD1 (6 bases). V gave up 10 bases and J gave up 2 bases, with 18 bases separating them. CDR1 is LNHDA, CDR2 SQIVND, per germline (reference sequence). The CDR3 totals 14 residues. For the CDR3, the DNA is TGTGCCACCACCAGGGGCAGGGAAGCCTACGAGCAGTACTTC. Translating gives CATTRGREAYEQYF. Supplemented by reference TRBV19 and TRBJ2-7, the full variable domain reads DGGITQSPKYLFRKEGQNVTLSCEQNLNHDAMYWYRQDPGQGLRLIYYSQIVNDFQKGDIAEGYSVSREKKESFPLTVTSAQKNPTAFYLCATTRGREAYEQYFGPGTRLTVT.

In its sample, this clone was seen a few times. The V gene is TRBV14, the J gene TRBJ2-3, with TRBD2 as a possible D gene (6 bases). The CDR3 is 17 amino acids. Per germline, CDR1 SGHDN and CDR2 FVKESK. V shed 6 bases and J shed 0 bases, with 19 bases lying between them. CDR3 DNA sequence: TGTGCCAGCAGTCCACAAGCGGGTTCAACTAGCACAGATACGCAGTATTTT. The encoded protein is CASSPQAGSTSTDTQYF.

The chain employs TRBV2 and TRBJ2-7, with 9 bases aligning to TRBD1. Unmatched junction bases numbered 2, after V lost 6 bases and J lost 2 bases. This CDR3 has 13 residues. From germline, CDR1 is SNHLY and CDR2 FYNNEI. The CDR3 sequence is CASRGTGTYEQYF. The CDR3 DNA reads as TGTGCCAGCAGAGGGACAGGGACCTACGAGCAGTACTTC.

This chain uses TRBV27 with TRBJ1-2; perhaps TRBD1 as D (5 bases). V lost 3 bases and J 5 bases, leaving 13 bases between the germline ends. The CDR3 loop spans 14 amino acids. The germline CDR1 and CDR2 sequences are MNHEY and SMNVEV (reference sequence). CDR3 sequence (DNA): TGTGCCAGCAGTTTTTCGAGAGCAGGGTATGGCTACACCTTC. Translation: CASSFSRAGYGYTF.

The chain couples TRBV9 to TRBJ1-1; D unclear. The V end lost 5 bases, the J end lost 3 bases, and 17 bases lay between the germline ends. Germline V CDR1 and CDR2: SGDLS, YYNGEE. The CDR3 loop spans 15 amino acids. The CDR3 nucleotides read TGTGCCAGCAGTCGTCGTCTCCTAGCTGACACTGAAGCTTTCTTT. The encoded protein is CASSRRLLADTEAFF.

The V call is TRBV5-1, the J call TRBJ2-5, with D possibly matching TRBD2 (7 bases). The CDR3 spans 13 residues. V shed 7 bases and J shed 5 bases, with 15 bases lying between them. From germline, CDR1 is SGHRS and CDR2 YFSETQ. CDR3 sequence: CASGGGSGETQYF. The CDR3 bases are TGCGCCAGCGGGGGCGGGAGTGGTGAGACCCAGTACTTC.